The sequence of this TCR beta chain was determined in a study of blood T cell repertoires in COVID-19. Background on the study: Acute and convalescent COVID-19 specimens originated in the United States, Italy and Spain.

Libraries were prepared by immunoSEQ multiplex PCR; TCRdb keeps only in-frame clonotypes and omits some of them. The data show about 270,000 clones, around 91% seen once. The origin of this receptor is a woman aged 18-29 years who had recovered from COVID-19. Sample: PBMCs or T cells enriched from blood (not recorded which).

As DNA, the CDR3 is TGTGCTAGTGGTTTGGTACTCCTCGGCGGGGGTATCCAAGAGACCCAGTACTTC. Protein product: CASGLVLLGGGIQETQYF. The chain joins TRBV12-5 to TRBJ2-5, with 7 positions matching TRBD2. With V trimmed by 0 bases and J by 1 base, 11 bases remained unmatched. The CDR3 totals 18 residues. Germline V lookup: CDR1 LGHNT, CDR2 FRNRAP.